The sequence of this T cell receptor beta chain was determined in a study of cytomegalovirus exposure and HLA in healthy donors. For the study at large: As released early, the data held approximately 80 million unique TCRs from HLA-typed donors.

The PCR used 60 Vbeta and 13 Jbeta primers. TCRdb's table, derived via immunoSEQ multiplex PCR, lists solely in-frame clones and lacks some. The data contain approximately 100,000 clones, about 75% of them seen just once; the ten biggest clones take up approximately 4.4%. Unrecorded immune exposure was likely among donors, who were nominally healthy when sampled. Study-level results: A cluster of highly shared sequence variants was likely a sequencing artifact.

About this clone: Its antigen is unidentified.

Germline V lookup: CDR1 LNHDA, CDR2 SQIVND (reference sequence). Trimming removed 3 bases from V and 3 bases from J, with 8 bases in between. This CDR3 comprises 13 residues. This sequence joins TRBV19 and TRBJ1-1, with D unresolved. The clonotype was recovered from a woman aged 40-49 years in good health and CMV-seronegative. Material for sequencing was PBMCs. DNA of the CDR3: TGTGCCAGTAGTATGGCCACCCACACTGAAGCTTTCTTT. Translation gives CASSMATHTEAFF.